This entry lists 25 T cell receptor beta chains sequenced from one sample in a study of shared clonotypes between healthy human individuals. The data were produced by immunoSEQ multiplex PCR, yet TCRdb's version contains in-frame clones alone and is incomplete. The data show 400,000 to 550,000 clones, 79% seen once. The sample comprised PBMCs. Receptors originate from a woman aged 40 to 49 in good health. Some clones in this sample may be carry-over from other donors' samples.

The chain joins TRBV6-1 to TRBJ2-6, with D perhaps TRBD1 (5 bases). V lost 5 bases and J lost 4, with 9 bases in between. The length of the CDR3 is 14 residues. In germline, CDR1 is MNHNS, CDR2 SASEGT. The CDR3 DNA reads TGTGCCAGCAGTAGCAGGGCCGGGGCCAACGTCCTGACTTTC. Translation: CASSSRAGANVLTF.

The V gene is TRBV7-9, the J gene TRBJ2-5; 10 bases agree with TRBD2. Losses at the gene ends were 5 bases for V and 2 bases for J; bases not matched to a gene: 11. Germline CDR1 is SEHNR and CDR2 is FQNEAQ (reference sequence). The CDR3 runs to 17 residues. As DNA, the CDR3 is TGTGCCAGCAGCCTTGGCACTAGCGGGACTAATCAAGAGACCCAGTACTTC. This sequence encodes CASSLGTSGTNQETQYF.

The V gene is TRBV6-1, the J gene TRBJ2-3; D is ambiguous. Germline assignment: CDR1 MNHNS and CDR2 SASEGT. The CDR3 spans 15 residues. V lost 2 bases and J 4 bases, leaving 13 bases between the germline ends. This CDR3 is CASSEYGAAADTQYF. The DNA of the CDR3 is TGTGCCAGCAGTGAATATGGAGCCGCCGCAGATACGCAGTATTTT.

The V and J genes are TRBV4-2 and TRBJ2-1; maybe TRBD1 (6 bases). This CDR3 contains 15 residues. V was trimmed by 0 bases and J by 12 bases, leaving 18 bases between them. CDR1 LGHNA and CDR2 YNFKEQ come from the germline V gene. The CDR3 sequence: CASSQEFRQGRGQFF. The CDR3 nucleotides are TGTGCCAGCAGCCAAGAATTTCGGCAGGGGAGAGGGCAGTTCTTC.

Note on this clone: A much larger clone sits a single nucleotide away, making a read error possible. The chain joins TRBV7-8 to TRBJ2-7; TRBD2 is a possible D gene (5 bases). Germline CDR1 reads SGHVS; CDR2 reads FQNEAQ. There are 14 residues in the CDR3. This chain's CDR3 is CASSRTSHSYEQCF. CDR3 DNA: TGTGCCAGCAGCAGGACTTCGCATTCCTACGAGCAGTGCTTC.

This chain connects TRBV27 to TRBJ1-4; D remains unclear. This CDR3 is built from 16 residues. V was trimmed by 6 bases and J by 3 bases, leaving 17 bases between them. Germline V lookup: CDR1 MNHEY, CDR2 SMNVEV (reference sequence). CDR3 nucleotides: TGTGCCAGCAGCCCAAGGTTCGGGCTAGCTAATGAAAAACTGTTTTTT. This codes for CASSPRFGLANEKLFF.

As for this clone: The sample has other DNA sequences that encode this CDR3 too. The chain couples TRBV5-1 to TRBJ2-1; 8 bases are a match to TRBD2. Germline V gives CDR1 SGHRS, CDR2 YFSETQ. This CDR3 spans 14 amino acids. Trimming at V came to 0 bases and at J to 7 bases, leaving 3 bases not matched to a gene. CDR3 amino acids: CASSLAGGGNEQFF. CDR3 sequence (DNA): TGCGCCAGCAGCTTGGCGGGAGGGGGGAATGAGCAGTTCTTC.

The J gene is TRBJ1-4, the V gene TRBV27; TRBD1 agrees at 9 bases. V shed 5 bases, J shed 8 bases, and the junction held 9 bases outside the gene matches. Germline V gene lookup returns CDR1 MNHEY and CDR2 SMNVEV (reference sequence). CDR3 length: 15 residues. The CDR3 nucleotides read TGTGCCAGCAGTCATTACAGGGGGCGCAAGGAAAAACTGTTTTTT. Protein: CASSHYRGRKEKLFF.

The chain links TRBV7-2 to TRBJ1-5; no firm D call. The CDR3 loop spans 13 amino acids. V was cut by 5 bases and J by 5 bases, with 10 bases left in between. CDR1 is SGHTA and CDR2 is FQGNSA in the germline V gene. The chain's CDR3 is CASSQGMDQPQHF. In nucleotides, the CDR3 is TGTGCCAGCAGCCAAGGAATGGATCAGCCCCAGCATTTT.

The J gene is TRBJ2-1, the V gene TRBV9; the D gene could be TRBD1 or TRBD2 (6 bases each). Trimming pared 3 bases from V and 6 bases from J, leaving 13 bases between. Germline V gives CDR1 SGDLS, CDR2 YYNGEE. CDR3 length: 14 amino acids. The CDR3 sequence: CASSEGGTFNEQFF. CDR3 sequence (DNA): TGTGCCAGCAGCGAAGGGGGGACTTTCAATGAGCAGTTCTTC. The entire variable domain, with the rest obtained from reference TRBV9 and TRBJ2-1, is as follows: DSGVTQTPKHLITATGQRVTLRCSPRSGDLSVYWYQQSLDQGLQFLIQYYNGEERAKGNILERFSAQQFPDLHSELNLSSLELGDSALYFCASSEGGTFNEQFFGPGTRLTVL.

The chain combines TRBV7-7 with TRBJ2-5, with D uncertain. Trimming left V 0 bases short and J 4 bases short, with 6 bases between. Germline loops: CDR1 SSHAT, CDR2 FNYEAQ (reference sequence). There are 13 residues in the CDR3. The CDR3 nucleotides are TGTGCCAGCAGCTTAGCGCATGGAGAGACCCAGTACTTC. This codes for CASSLAHGETQYF.

V is TRBV5-4 and J is TRBJ2-7, with D perhaps matching TRBD1 or TRBD2 (5 bases each). The CDR3 runs 14 residues. V was pared by 4 bases and J by 5 bases, with 16 bases between. The germline CDR1 and CDR2 sequences are SGHNT and YYREEE (reference sequence). CDR3 DNA sequence: TGTGCCAGCAGCCCGGCCGGGGCCCCCAACGAGCAGTACTTC. Amino acids: CASSPAGAPNEQYF.

Comments on this clone: Mismatch with germline at one junction end may stem from a read error. The V call is TRBV7-7, the J call TRBJ2-5; 14 bases are shared with TRBD2. The CDR3 covers 16 residues. CDR1 and CDR2 (germline): SSHAT, FNYEAQ (reference sequence). Here the CDR3 reads CASSQGLAGGGETQYF. The CDR3 region has the DNA TGTGCTAGCAGCCAAGGACTAGCGGGAGGAGGAGAGACCCAGTACTTC.

This chain connects TRBV4-2 to TRBJ1-2; TRBD1 matches 8 bases. The length of the CDR3 is 15 residues. Germline V CDR1 and CDR2: LGHNA, YNFKEQ. The J segment lost 7 bases and the V segment lost 0 bases, leaving 7 bases of the junction unmatched. The CDR3 spells CASSQDGTGGSGYTF. The CDR3 DNA sequence: TGTGCCAGCAGCCAAGATGGGACAGGTGGGTCTGGCTACACCTTC.

This clone has just a few counts. As DNA, the CDR3 is TGTGCCAGCAGCTGGACTAGTCAACGTTCCTACAATGAGCAGTTCTTC. Its protein product is CASSWTSQRSYNEQFF. This sequence joins TRBV7-9 and TRBJ2-1; 7 nucleotides match TRBD2. This CDR3 is built from 16 residues. From germline, CDR1 is SEHNR and CDR2 FQNEAQ (reference sequence). After removal of 4 bases from V and 1 base from J, the junction contained 7 bases not matched to a gene.

The chain combines TRBV4-2 with TRBJ2-2; D is perhaps TRBD2 (7 bases). Looked up from germline, CDR1 is LGHNA and CDR2 is YNFKEQ. V was pared by 1 base and J by 9 bases, with 27 bases between. This CDR3 region has 19 residues. CDR3 in amino acids: CASSQVSQGLAASGWELFF. CDR3 in DNA: TGTGCCAGCAGCCAAGTCTCTCAGGGGCTAGCGGCCTCGGGCTGGGAGCTGTTTTTT.

With regard to this clone: One junction end disagrees with the germline gene, perhaps due to a read error. The genes are TRBV18 and TRBJ2-2; TRBD2 might be the D (6 bases). This CDR3 spans 15 amino acids. Germline lookup yields CDR1 KGHSH and CDR2 LQKENI. CDR3 in amino acids: CASTPGRTGTGELFF. The CDR3 bases are TGTGCCAGCACACCCGGGAGAACGGGCACCGGGGAGCTGTTTTTT.

The genes are TRBV15 and TRBJ2-5, with 9 bases matching TRBD2. The J segment lost 9 bases and the V segment lost 3 bases, leaving 14 bases of the junction unmatched. CDR1 LNHNV and CDR2 YYDKDF come from the germline V gene (reference sequence). This CDR3 comprises 16 residues. CDR3 sequence reads: CATSSGASGILEAQYF. The CDR3 DNA is TGTGCCACCAGCAGTGGTGCTAGCGGGATTCTGGAGGCCCAGTACTTC.

As to this clone: One junction end disagrees with the germline gene, perhaps due to a read error. J is TRBJ1-5 and V is TRBV13; 7 bases match TRBD1. The CDR3 loop spans 15 amino acids. Per germline, CDR1 PRHDT and CDR2 FYEKMQ (reference sequence). CDR3 DNA sequence: TGTGCCAGCAGCTTAGGCAGACAGGGAAATCAGCCCCGGCATTTT. Its translation: CASSLGRQGNQPRHF.

The rearrangement joins TRBV7-2 to TRBJ2-1; TRBD1 aligns across 8 bases. J was trimmed by 1 base and V by 5 bases; bases with no gene match: 4. The CDR3 has 15 residues. Germline V gene lookup returns CDR1 SGHTA and CDR2 FQGNSA. CDR3 bases: TGTGCCAGCAGCCAGGGGGCAGAGTCCTACAATGAGCAGTTCTTC. Amino acid sequence: CASSQGAESYNEQFF.

The V and J genes are TRBV4-1 and TRBJ1-2; unclear D gene. Trimming took 3 bases from V and 7 from J, leaving 18 bases between them. CDR3 length equals 15 residues. Germline V gene lookup returns CDR1 MGHRA and CDR2 YSYEKL. This CDR3 reads CASSQPGLRYSGYTF. CDR3 nucleotides: TGCGCCAGCAGCCAGCCTGGACTGCGATACTCTGGCTACACCTTC.

The chain joins TRBV30 to TRBJ2-5; TRBD2 agrees at 7 bases. The CDR3 spans 15 residues. Trimming at V came to 5 bases and at J to 5 bases, leaving 14 bases not matched to a gene. CDR1 and CDR2 (germline): GTSNPN, SVGIG (reference sequence). The CDR3 coding sequence is TGTGCCTGGGCCCTTTATGGCGGGAGAGGGGAGACCCAGTACTTC. This encodes CAWALYGGRGETQYF.

A few counts support this clone. A read error may explain this, as a much larger clone is one base away. The rearrangement uses TRBV28 and TRBJ2-1; 9 positions agree with TRBD2. Germline lookup yields CDR1 MDHEN and CDR2 SYDVKM. V lost 5 bases, J lost 6 bases, and 11 bases stayed unmatched. This CDR3 spans 16 amino acids. CDR3 loop: CASSLVASGMGNEQFF. CDR3 coding DNA: TGTGCCAGCAGTCTCGTCGCTAGCGGGATGGGCAATGAGCAGTTCTTC.

The rearrangement uses TRBV10-3 and TRBJ1-1, with 9 bases aligning to TRBD1. CDR3 length equals 17 residues. V was clipped by 0 bases and J by 1 base; unmatched bases: 6. Germline V lookup: CDR1 ENHRY, CDR2 SYGVKD. The CDR3 sequence is CAISESIGDRENTEAFF. The CDR3 region has the DNA TGTGCCATCAGTGAGTCGATTGGGGACAGGGAGAACACTGAAGCTTTCTTT.

This clone was observed a single time. This chain links TRBV5-6 with TRBJ2-7; 13 bases fit TRBD2. The CDR3 loop spans 18 amino acids. CDR1 and CDR2 (germline): SGHDT, YYEEEE. V gave up 6 bases and J gave up 2 bases; unmatched junction bases: 14. CDR3 DNA sequence: TGTGCCAGCACCCGGCGCACTAGCGGGAGGGCCATTACCTACGAGCAGTACTTC. This encodes CASTRRTSGRAITYEQYF.